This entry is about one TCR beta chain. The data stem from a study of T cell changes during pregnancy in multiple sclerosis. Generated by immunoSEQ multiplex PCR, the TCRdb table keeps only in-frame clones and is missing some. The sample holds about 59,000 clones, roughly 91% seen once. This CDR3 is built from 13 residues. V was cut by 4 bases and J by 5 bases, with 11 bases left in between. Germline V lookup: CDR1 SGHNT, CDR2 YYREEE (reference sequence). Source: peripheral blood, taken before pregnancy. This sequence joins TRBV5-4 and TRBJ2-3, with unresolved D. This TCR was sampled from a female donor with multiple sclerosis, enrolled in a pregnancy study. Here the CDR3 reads CASSPLVEDTQYF. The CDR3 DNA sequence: TGTGCCAGCAGCCCTTTAGTAGAAGATACGCAGTATTTT.